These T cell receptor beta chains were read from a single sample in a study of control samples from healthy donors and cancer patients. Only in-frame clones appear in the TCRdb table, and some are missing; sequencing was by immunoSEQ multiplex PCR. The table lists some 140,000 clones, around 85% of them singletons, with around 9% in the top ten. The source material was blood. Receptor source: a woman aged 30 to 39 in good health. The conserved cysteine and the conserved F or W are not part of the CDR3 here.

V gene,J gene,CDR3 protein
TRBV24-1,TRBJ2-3,ATSDYGQGTDTQY
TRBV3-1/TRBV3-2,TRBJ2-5,ASSEGHIQETQY
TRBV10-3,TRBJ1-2,AISDMVGQGSVYGYT
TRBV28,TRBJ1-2,ASSFAGGDT
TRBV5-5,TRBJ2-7,ASSLSWGYSYEQY
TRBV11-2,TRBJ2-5,ASRVGTTPETQY
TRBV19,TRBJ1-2,ASSMSGLGDGYT
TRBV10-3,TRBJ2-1,AISRGTSGRLEQF
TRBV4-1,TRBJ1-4,ASSSGRNNEKLF
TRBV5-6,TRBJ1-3,ASSFGASSGNTIY
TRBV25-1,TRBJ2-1,ASSKKGEQF
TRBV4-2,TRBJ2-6,ASSQEMTGANVLT
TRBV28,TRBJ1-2,ASSSTGVDYGYT
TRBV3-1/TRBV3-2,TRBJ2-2,ASSHDPRAGELF
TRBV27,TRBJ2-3,ASSTTLLAGGPNTQY
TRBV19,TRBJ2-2,ASSISSVTGELF
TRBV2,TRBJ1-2,ASRGQGPSNYGYT
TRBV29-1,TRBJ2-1,SVSGRYANEQF
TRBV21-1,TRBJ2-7,ASSKPGQGRKGYEQY
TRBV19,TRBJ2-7,ASRPGTFELYEQY
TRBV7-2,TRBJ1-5,ASSLYWLWPQH
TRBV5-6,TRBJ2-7,ASSQDRGREQY
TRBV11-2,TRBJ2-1,ASSLFTGAGNEQF
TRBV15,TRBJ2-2,ATSPATGELF
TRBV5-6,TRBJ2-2,ASSLEQGENTGELF
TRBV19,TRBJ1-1,ASSSTVDTEAF
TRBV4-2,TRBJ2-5,ASSLGTTGGMETQY
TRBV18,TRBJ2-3,ASSPGTGSYDTQY